This T cell receptor (beta chain) was sequenced in a study of cytomegalovirus exposure and HLA in healthy donors. Overall study findings and caveats: On later analysis, the bulk of CMV-associated TCR beta chains appeared to be HLA-restricted.

The CDR3 length is 16 residues. CDR1 is SEHNR, CDR2 FQNEAQ, per germline (reference sequence). Trimming took 5 bases from V and 8 from J; bases not matched to a gene: 10. This clone showed up just a few times. Its target is not known. Vbeta (60) and Jbeta (13) primers were used in the PCR. Here immunoSEQ multiplex PCR was the method, and the copy in TCRdb shows in-frame clones only, minus some. The sample consists of 160,000 or so clones, approximately 72% of them appearing once. This sequence was found in a human donor in good health. The rearrangement joins TRBV7-9 to TRBJ2-1; 12 bases are a match to TRBD2. Material: PBMCs. In DNA form, the CDR3 reads TGTGCCAGCAGCCCACCTAGCGGGGGGGGCCTCCATGAGCAGTTCTTC. This sequence encodes CASSPPSGGGLHEQFF.